Following are 8 T cell receptor beta chains from one sample sequenced in a study of patients and donors after allogeneic stem cell transplantation. One entry per CDR3 protein, called by TCRdb with MiXCR from the RT-PCR reads. The sample records about 960,000 distinct CDR3 sequences, roughly 18% being singletons. The material sequenced was blood, either unsorted or a sorted T cell fraction (not recorded which). The receptors originated from a human donor who was either an allogeneic HSCT recipient or a stem cell or donor lymphocyte infusion donor (not recorded which). It is not recorded whose cells these are; they may come from a transplant donor.

The rearrangement uses TRBV5-1 and TRBJ2-5, with 10 bases lining up with TRBD2. This CDR3 has 17 residues. Trimming took 0 bases from V and 1 from J; bases not matched to a gene: 6. The germline V gene encodes CDR1 SGHRS and CDR2 YFSETQ. CDR3 region: CASSLAASGRGQETQYF. CDR3 coding DNA: TGCGCCAGCAGCTTGGCGGCTAGCGGGAGAGGCCAAGAGACCCAGTACTTC.

The chain employs TRBV29-1 and TRBJ2-1; D gene uncertain. Germline-derived CDR1 and CDR2 are SQVTM and ANQGSEA. Trimming pared 7 bases from V and 2 bases from J, leaving 12 bases between. The CDR3 is 13 amino acids. For the CDR3, the DNA is TGCAGCGCATCGGACGGTGCCTACAATGAGCAGTTCTTC. Translation: CSASDGAYNEQFF.

This chain connects TRBV7-8 to TRBJ1-6; 7 bases match TRBD1. This CDR3 has 16 amino acids. Germline CDR1 is SGHVS and CDR2 is FQNEAQ. Trimming cost V 5 bases and J 8 bases; bases outside gene matches: 12. The CDR3 loop is CASSQGGAADDSPLHF. In nucleotides, the CDR3 is TGTGCCAGCAGCCAGGGGGGAGCGGCGGACGATTCACCCCTCCACTTT.

The chain is built from TRBV12-3 or TRBV12-4 and TRBJ1-2; 7 bases align to TRBD1. This CDR3 comprises 13 residues. V lost 2 bases and J lost 8; bases outside the gene matches: 5. The CDR3 loop reads CASSLKGAKGYTF. CDR3 nucleotides: TGTGCCAGCAGTTTAAAGGGGGCTAAAGGCTACACCTTC.

The genes are TRBV6-2 or TRBV6-3 and TRBJ2-2; unclear D gene. V was pared by 2 bases and J by 4 bases, with 11 bases between. The germline gives CDR1 MNHEY, CDR2 SVGEGT. The CDR3 length is 15 residues. The CDR3 DNA follows: TGTGCCAGCAGTTACCCACTTCCTAGCACCGGGGAGCTGTTTTTT. Translation gives CASSYPLPSTGELFF.

The chain joins TRBV20-1 to TRBJ1-2, with D uncertain. The CDR3 spans 12 residues. V was shortened by 5 bases and J by 7 bases, with 14 bases between the two germline ends. Per the germline V gene, CDR1 is DFQATT and CDR2 is SNEGSKA (reference sequence). Here the CDR3 DNA reads TGCAGTGCTGTGGGTCACGGGGTTGGCTACACCTTC. It encodes CSAVGHGVGYTF.

The chain employs TRBV11-3 and TRBJ2-2; D possibly corresponds to TRBD1 (6 bases). Germline assignment: CDR1 SGHNT and CDR2 YENEEA. The CDR3 consists of 16 residues. V lost 4 bases and J 6 bases, leaving 18 bases between the germline ends. The CDR3 here is CASSSRTVLTPGELFF. In DNA form, the CDR3 reads TGTGCCAGCAGCTCTAGGACAGTTCTAACACCCGGGGAGCTGTTTTTT.

The chain recombines TRBV27 with TRBJ2-1, with 12 nucleotides matching TRBD1. CDR1 is MNHEY, CDR2 SMNVEV, per germline (reference sequence). The CDR3 runs 16 residues. V dropped 6 bases and J dropped 12; count of bases not matched to a gene: 15. CDR3 in DNA: TGTGCCAGCAGACTACCCGGGACAGGGGGCGGATACGGGCAGTTCTTC. Translation gives CASRLPGTGGGYGQFF.